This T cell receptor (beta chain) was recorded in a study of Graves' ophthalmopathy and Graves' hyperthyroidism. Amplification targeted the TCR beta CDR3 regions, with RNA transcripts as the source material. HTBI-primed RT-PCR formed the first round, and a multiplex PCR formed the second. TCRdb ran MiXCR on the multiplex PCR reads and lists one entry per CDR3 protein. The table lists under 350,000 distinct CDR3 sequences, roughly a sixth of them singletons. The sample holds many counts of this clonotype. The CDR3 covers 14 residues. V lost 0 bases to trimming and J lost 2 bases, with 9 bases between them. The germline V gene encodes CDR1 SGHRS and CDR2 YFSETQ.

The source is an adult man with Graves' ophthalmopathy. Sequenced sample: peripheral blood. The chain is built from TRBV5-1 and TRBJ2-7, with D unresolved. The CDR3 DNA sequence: TGCGCCAGCAGCTTGGGGGTCGGGCCCTACGAGCAGTACTTC. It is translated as CASSLGVGPYEQYF.